This T cell receptor beta chain was profiled in a study of early T cells in non-severe SARS-CoV-2 infection (dated by TCRdb to the early 2020s). Broadly, across the study: Because TCR sequencing was done on bulk RNA from unsorted whole blood, the alpha and beta chains could not be paired. General study outcomes and caveats: VDJdb matching was skewed toward anti-spike CD8 responses and likely underestimated virus-specific expansions by missing private and CD4 specificities.

V and J lose 4 bases and 5 bases, and a span of 8 bases separates them. The CDR3 covers 11 residues, taking in both the cysteine and the phenylalanine. CDR3 DNA is the only sequence kept; it has 33 bases, read in frame from the first base. Per the germline V gene, SQVTM is the CDR1 and ANQGSEA is the CDR2. Library preparation was by 5' RACE. For sequencing, a NextSeq 500 was employed. In the TCR library protocol, unique molecular identifiers were attached to individual cDNA molecules to correct for PCR bias and sequencing error. Sequencing covered both TCR alpha and beta chains, and within each sample the abundances of alpha and beta sequences were tightly co-correlated. The source study handled its data this way. V gene, J gene and CDR3 annotation of TCR sequences was performed with Decombinator V4. TCRs were defined as expanded if a significant change between any two time points was detected under a Poisson model with p below 0.0001. TCR abundances were normalised to the total number of TCRs sequenced per sample and expressed as counts per million. MAIT TCRs were defined by TRAV1-2 paired with TRAJ12, TRAJ20 or TRAJ33, and iNKT TCRs by TRAV10 paired with TRAJ18. A search of VDJdb, accessed on 1 November 2021, was run for TCRs annotated to CMV, EBV and SARS-CoV-2, with TCRs annotated for multiple antigens excluded. Starting from the raw public reads, TCRdb applied fastp trimming at Q25, assembled clones with MiXCR and retained in-frame beta chains. Each entry is one CDR3 protein sequence, shown with its most common DNA and genes. The authors' filters were not applied to this entry. Across this sample there are around 39,000 distinct CDR3 sequences, with almost 5.5% seen only once. The ten most abundant clones make up 6% to 7% of the sample.

The study was a case-control design nested within a healthcare worker cohort in London, UK, with weekly nasopharyngeal swab PCR tests and blood sampling. Healthcare workers were recruited during the week of the UK lockdown, between 23 and 31 March 2020, and followed weekly for up to about 15 weeks. In regard to this clonotype: Its antigen is not yet known. No qualities accompany the bases; no much larger clone lies one base away.

This material consisted of whole blood, taken at baseline. Recombination connected TRBV29-1 to TRBJ1-1; the D gene remains uncertain. The sequence derives from an adult who was a healthcare worker with PCR-confirmed SARS-CoV-2 infection or an uninfected control (not recorded which). The DNA is as follows: TGCAGCGTTGGCTACGGGACTGAAGCTTTCTTT. It translates to CSVGYGTEAFF.